The clone carrying this TCR beta chain was counted between two and nine times. Its antigen is still unknown. TCRdb redid the calling of the 5' RACE reads with MiXCR, one entry per CDR3 protein. The sample holds about 700,000 distinct CDR3 sequences, around 20% seen once. The CDR3 runs 12 residues. Germline V gene data show CDR1 as DFQATT and CDR2 as SNEGSKA (reference sequence). With 0 bases clipped from V and 19 bases from J, the junction kept 9 bases outside the gene matches. These data belong to a study of CD8 T cells in ankylosing spondylitis. Whole-study results and caveats: Made up of under 10 highly homologous variants, a TCR beta motif appeared characteristic of ankylosing spondylitis blood.

The sequence was obtained from a male donor with ankylosing spondylitis. The chain has TRBV20-1 and TRBJ1-6, with 7 bases identical to TRBD1. Material for sequencing was blood, either unsorted or a sorted T cell fraction (not recorded which). The CDR3, as DNA: TGCAGTGCTAGAGAGGGGGACAGAGCAGCGCACTTT. Its translation is CSAREGDRAAHF.